The clone carrying this TCR delta chain turned up a few times. A far larger clone lies a single base away; this is likely a read error. This CDR3 is also generated by other DNA sequences in the sample. The data belong to a study of γδ T cells in repeated Plasmodium falciparum infection. TCRdb re-called clones from the multiplex PCR reads using CATT. The sample consists of around 57,000 delta-chain clones, over 1.5% of them appearing once. Bulk repertoires came from Vgamma9/Vdelta2+ or Vdelta2-negative gammadelta T cells flow-sorted from PBMC. Germline-derived CDR1 and CDR2 are TSWWSYY and QGS. V lost 6 bases and J lost 4, with 24 bases in between. This CDR3 is built from 17 residues.

The sequence derives from a pool of human donors (malaria-infected and uninfected, not separated). Sequenced: gamma-delta T cells from blood. The chain links TRDV1 to TRDJ1; weak D call: TRDD3 (5 bases). Germline matching of the DNA provided the J gene here, since TCRdb leaves it blank. The CDR3 nucleotides are TGTGCTCTTGGAGATACATTCCAGGGAGGGTACAACGATAAACTCATCTTT. As protein: CALGDTFQGGYNDKLIF.